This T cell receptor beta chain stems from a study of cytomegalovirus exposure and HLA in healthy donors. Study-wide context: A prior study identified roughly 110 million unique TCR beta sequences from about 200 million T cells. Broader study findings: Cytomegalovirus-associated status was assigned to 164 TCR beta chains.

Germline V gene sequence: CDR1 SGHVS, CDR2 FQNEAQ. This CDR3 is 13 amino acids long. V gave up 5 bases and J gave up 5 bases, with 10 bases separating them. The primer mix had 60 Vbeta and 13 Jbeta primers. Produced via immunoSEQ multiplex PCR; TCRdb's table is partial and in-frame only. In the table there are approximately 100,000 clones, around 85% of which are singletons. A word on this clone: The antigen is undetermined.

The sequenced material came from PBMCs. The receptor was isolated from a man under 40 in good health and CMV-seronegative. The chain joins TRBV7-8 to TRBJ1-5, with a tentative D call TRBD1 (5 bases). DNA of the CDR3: TGTGCCAGCAGCAGGGGATCCTATCAGCCCCAGCATTTT. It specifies CASSRGSYQPQHF.